The entry that follows covers one T cell receptor beta chain sequence. Its target is not known. The PCR had 60 Vbeta and 13 Jbeta primers. Sequenced by immunoSEQ multiplex PCR; TCRdb stores in-frame clones only, minus some. The sample has 90,000 to 110,000 clones; under 85% are singletons. The data originate from a study of cytomegalovirus exposure and HLA in healthy donors. Study-level points and caveats: It was reported that the classifier diagnosed cytomegalovirus status with high specificity and sensitivity in both the original and validation cohorts. In terms of immune exposure information, only CMV serostatus was available.

Trimming shortened V by 6 bases and J by 2 bases, and 14 bases separated the two germline ends. The CDR3 loop spans 14 amino acids. CDR1 and CDR2 (germline): MDHEN, SYDVKM. This clonotype was sampled from a man younger than 35 in good health and CMV-seronegative. The chain couples TRBV28 to TRBJ2-7, with a possible D match to TRBD1 (5 bases). The sample consisted of PBMCs. The CDR3 sequence: CASSRLFRAYEQYF. The CDR3 DNA is TGTGCCAGCAGCCGCCTTTTCAGGGCCTACGAGCAGTACTTC.